The 25 T cell receptor beta chains below all came from one sample that was sequenced in a study of shared clonotypes between healthy human individuals. Using immunoSEQ multiplex PCR, the repertoire was profiled, and TCRdb retains in-frame clones only, with some absent. The table lists around 2,000,000 clones, 93% of them singletons, with approximately 1.7% in the top ten. Positive CCR7 selection of CD45RO-negative cells yielded the naive CD8 cells, and terminally differentiated effector memory CD45RA+ cells were excluded. Specimen: naive CD8+ T cells from PBMCs. These receptors were collected from a man between 18 and 35 years old in good health. Some clones in this sample may be carry-over from other donors' samples.

This clone was detected only once. This chain links TRBV2 with TRBJ2-1; 9 bases fit TRBD1. The CDR3 consists of 14 residues. Germline assignment: CDR1 SNHLY and CDR2 FYNNEI. With V trimmed by 10 bases and J by 6 bases, 10 bases remained unmatched. This CDR3 is CATPGTGLVNEQFF. As DNA, the CDR3 is TGTGCCACTCCCGGGACAGGGCTGGTCAATGAGCAGTTCTTC.

CDR3 sequence (DNA): TGTGCCAGCAGCTTAGGCATTTCTGGGGCAGATACGCAGTATTTT. It encodes CASSLGISGADTQYF. The chain recombines TRBV7-2 with TRBJ2-3; D remains unclear. The CDR3 extends over 15 amino acids. Between the trimmed V and J ends, which lost 1 base and 4 bases, there was a span of 12 bases. CDR1 is SGHTA and CDR2 is FQGNSA in the germline V gene.

V gene TRBV7-9 combines with J gene TRBJ2-7; D not certain. The CDR3 is 12 residues long. Trimming stripped 5 bases from V and 4 bases from J, with 9 bases between. Germline CDR1 SEHNR, CDR2 FQNEAQ (reference sequence). CDR3 region: CASSENRYEQYF. CDR3 nucleotides: TGTGCCAGCAGCGAAAACAGATACGAGCAGTACTTC.

About this clone: Other nucleotide sequences from this sample produce the same CDR3. The chain links TRBV9 to TRBJ1-1; D not certain. Germline CDR1 SGDLS, CDR2 YYNGEE. Trimming removed 2 bases at V and 1 base at J, with 6 bases between. The CDR3 is made up of 13 amino acids. Here the CDR3 reads CASSVTENTEAFF. The CDR3 DNA is TGTGCCAGCAGCGTCACAGAGAACACTGAAGCTTTCTTT.

The V gene is TRBV7-8, the J gene TRBJ2-7; TRBD2 agrees at 10 bases. CDR1 and CDR2 from the germline V gene are SGHVS and FQNEAQ. V shed 3 bases and J 3 bases; nucleotides not matched to a gene: 11. The CDR3 spans 17 residues. The CDR3 coding sequence is TGTGCCAGCAGCTTTGAGATTGAGCGGGAGGGAAGCTACGAGCAGTACTTC. Residues: CASSFEIEREGSYEQYF. Filled out from reference TRBV7-8 and TRBJ2-7, the complete variable domain reads GAGVSQSPRYKVAKRGQDVALRCDPISGHVSLFWYQQALGQGPEFLTYFQNEAQLDKSGLPSDRFFAERPEGSVSTLKIQRTQQEDSAVYLCASSFEIEREGSYEQYFGPGTRLTVT.

This chain links TRBV6-6 with TRBJ2-3; 8 bases line up with TRBD1. V shed 6 bases and J 3 bases; nucleotides not matched to a gene: 11. CDR3 length: 16 residues. Germline assignment: CDR1 MNHNY and CDR2 SVGAGI (reference sequence). The CDR3: CASRHLRGLSTDTQYF. Written as DNA, the CDR3 is TGTGCCAGCAGACACCTCAGGGGGCTCTCGACAGATACGCAGTATTTT.

This clone was seen a single time. The chain recombines TRBV2 with TRBJ2-7; 7 nucleotides align to TRBD2. Unmatched junction bases numbered 5, after V lost 2 bases and J lost 1 base. Germline V CDR1 and CDR2: SNHLY, FYNNEI. The CDR3 runs to 15 residues. In nucleotides, the CDR3 is TGTGCCAGCAGTGAATCCGGGGGGAGTTCCTACGAGCAGTACTTC. This translates into CASSESGGSSYEQYF.

Details on this clone: The sample carries other DNA sequences with the same CDR3. V and J are TRBV15 and TRBJ1-5, with TRBD1 matching 11 bases. The germline CDR1 and CDR2 sequences are LNHNV and YYDKDF (reference sequence). CDR3 size: 14 residues. Trimming cost V 3 bases and J 5 bases; bases outside gene matches: 0. CDR3 DNA: TGTGCCACCAGCAGGGGACAGGGGGATCAGCCCCAGCATTTT. This sequence encodes CATSRGQGDQPQHF.

The V call is TRBV29-1, the J call TRBJ1-3; possibly TRBD1 for D (5 bases). Trimming cost V 7 bases and J 3 bases, with 16 bases left between them. This CDR3 comprises 14 residues. CDR1 is SQVTM, CDR2 ANQGSEA, per germline. The CDR3: CSATTDGFGNTIYF. The CDR3 bases are TGCAGCGCCACGACAGACGGATTTGGAAACACCATATATTTT.

This chain uses TRBV28 with TRBJ1-1; TRBD1 matches 7 bases. The length of the CDR3 is 15 residues. Germline V gene lookup returns CDR1 MDHEN and CDR2 SYDVKM. The trim removed 5 bases at V and 7 bases at J, leaving 13 bases unmatched. The CDR3 sequence is CASSRPRPGTVEAFF. CDR3 coding DNA: TGTGCCAGCAGTCGTCCTCGTCCCGGGACAGTTGAAGCTTTCTTT.

V is TRBV10-3 and J is TRBJ1-2; 10 positions match TRBD1. CDR1 and CDR2 from the germline V gene are ENHRY and SYGVKD. This CDR3 has 15 amino acids. V lost 4 bases, J lost 2 bases, and 4 bases stayed unmatched. The CDR3 is CAISVRQGANYGYTF. In nucleotides, the CDR3 is TGTGCCATCAGTGTAAGACAGGGGGCGAACTATGGCTACACCTTC.

The chain couples TRBV6-5 to TRBJ2-2; D may be TRBD2 (5 bases). V lost 8 bases, J lost 7 bases, and 11 bases lay in between. This CDR3 is built from 12 residues. Germline-derived CDR1 and CDR2 are MNHEY and SVGAGI. CDR3 protein: CASRGPSGELFF. In nucleotides, the CDR3 is TGTGCCAGCCGCGGGCCCAGCGGGGAGCTGTTTTTT.

The V call is TRBV10-2, the J call TRBJ2-7; D unresolved. Trimming cost V 2 bases and J 2 bases, with 7 bases left between them. Per germline, CDR1 WSHSY and CDR2 SAAADI. This CDR3 region has 13 residues. CDR3 sequence (DNA): TGCGCCAGCAGTGAGGCAGAACCCTACGAGCAGTACTTC. This sequence encodes CASSEAEPYEQYF.

This rearrangement joins TRBV27 to TRBJ2-7; perhaps TRBD2 as D (7 bases). The germline V and J ends were trimmed by 5 bases and 4 bases, with 24 bases remaining between them. The CDR3 totals 17 residues. The germline CDR1 and CDR2 sequences are MNHEY and SMNVEV (reference sequence). Here the CDR3 DNA reads TGTGCCAGCAGTCCGATAGGGGGGGACGGACCTTATTACGAGCAGTACTTC. This codes for CASSPIGGDGPYYEQYF.

The chain has TRBV13 and TRBJ2-3, with D possibly being TRBD1 (5 bases). Trimming removed 4 bases from V and 0 bases from J, with 14 bases in between. The germline gives CDR1 PRHDT, CDR2 FYEKMQ (reference sequence). The CDR3 has 16 amino acids. The DNA for the CDR3 is TGTGCCAGCAGCTCGGCGACAGTCACTAGCACAGATACGCAGTATTTT. Residues: CASSSATVTSTDTQYF. Looking up the rest from reference TRBV13 and TRBJ2-3 gives the full variable domain: AAGVIQSPRHLIKEKRETATLKCYPIPRHDTVYWYQQGPGQDPQFLISFYEKMQSDKGSIPDRFSAQQFSDYHSELNMSSLELGDSALYFCASSSATVTSTDTQYFGPGTRLTVL.

The genes are TRBV5-5 and TRBJ2-7, with D possibly being TRBD1 (5 bases). V was shortened by 8 bases and J by 2 bases, with 11 bases between the two germline ends. Germline CDR1 and CDR2: SGHKS and YYEKEE (reference sequence). The CDR3 length is 12 residues. CDR3 loop: CASDDRTYEQYF. The CDR3 DNA follows: TGTGCCAGTGATGACAGAACCTACGAGCAGTACTTC.

The chain combines TRBV10-3 with TRBJ1-2, with D maybe TRBD1 (5 bases). This CDR3 has 15 residues. The germline gives CDR1 ENHRY, CDR2 SYGVKD. Trimming took off 0 bases at V and 4 bases at J, with 12 bases between the two ends. The CDR3 coding sequence is TGTGCCATCAGTGAGTCGAGGGGAGCGTCCTATGGCTACACCTTC. Its protein product is CAISESRGASYGYTF.

The rearrangement joins TRBV6-1 to TRBJ2-5; D perhaps matches TRBD1 (6 bases). Germline CDR1 MNHNS, CDR2 SASEGT. This CDR3 region has 12 residues. Trimming left V 11 bases short and J 1 base short, with 11 bases between. The CDR3 loop reads CALYRAQETQYF. For the CDR3, the DNA is TGTGCCCTGTACAGGGCCCAAGAGACCCAGTACTTC.

The chain links TRBV5-4 to TRBJ2-5; 9 nucleotides align to TRBD2. Germline CDR1 and CDR2: SGHNT and YYREEE (reference sequence). The J segment lost 3 bases and the V segment lost 6 bases, leaving 6 bases of the junction unmatched. This CDR3 has 14 amino acids. CDR3: CASNGAGGEETQYF. CDR3 DNA: TGTGCCAGCAACGGAGCGGGAGGAGAAGAGACCCAGTACTTC.

Of note for this clone: A much larger clone differs by one base, so this may be a read error. The identical CDR3 is also encoded by other nucleotide sequences in the sample. The chain employs TRBV11-2 and TRBJ1-1; TRBD1 is a possible D gene (5 bases). This CDR3 contains 13 residues. Germline CDR1 and CDR2: SGHAT and FQNNGV. V gave up 3 bases and J gave up 1 base, with 6 bases separating them. In DNA, the CDR3 is TGTGCCAGCAGCTTGGGGGGGAACACTGAAGCTTTCTTT. Translated, it gives CASSLGGNTEAFF.

The DNA of the CDR3 is TGTGCCAGCAGCTTAGTGCGTTCTAGCGGGTTTGAGCAGTTCTTC. This codes for CASSLVRSSGFEQFF. This rearrangement joins TRBV13 to TRBJ2-1; TRBD2 aligns across 8 bases. Germline CDR1 and CDR2: PRHDT and FYEKMQ (reference sequence). The V gene end was trimmed by 1 base and the J gene end by 9 bases; junction bases not matched to a gene: 8. The CDR3 sequence is 15 residues long.

The rearrangement links TRBV19 to TRBJ1-2; 10 bases map to TRBD1. The CDR3 spans 14 residues. Trimming cost V 6 bases and J 5 bases; bases outside gene matches: 6. Germline-derived CDR1 and CDR2 are LNHDA and SQIVND (reference sequence). Written as DNA, the CDR3 is TGTGCCAGTAGATATGGGACAGGGGATTATGGCTACACCTTC. Protein: CASRYGTGDYGYTF.

This rearrangement joins TRBV2 to TRBJ2-2; D perhaps matches TRBD2 (6 bases). The CDR3 contains 14 residues. Trimming took 7 bases from V and 0 from J, leaving 9 bases between them. Germline V lookup: CDR1 SNHLY, CDR2 FYNNEI. DNA of the CDR3: TGTGCCAGCATGGAGGGGACGAACACCGGGGAGCTGTTTTTT. Translating it yields CASMEGTNTGELFF.

Worth noting for this clone: The same CDR3 arises from other DNA sequences in this sample as well. V is TRBV25-1 and J is TRBJ2-5, with unresolved D. The DNA end favors TRBJ2-7, so the J call may be wrong. The CDR3 is 11 residues long. Germline V gene sequence: CDR1 MGHDK, CDR2 SYGVNS. CDR3 sequence: CASSVGYEQYF. The CDR3 DNA is TGTGCCAGCAGTGTGGGATACGAGCAGTACTTC.

The chain couples TRBV28 to TRBJ2-7, with D tentatively TRBD2 (5 bases). Germline V CDR1 and CDR2: MDHEN, SYDVKM. The CDR3 loop spans 14 amino acids. Trimming took 7 bases from V and 2 from J, leaving 15 bases between them. The DNA for the CDR3 is TGTGCCAGCAACGTCCCGGGAAACACCTACGAGCAGTACTTC. It encodes CASNVPGNTYEQYF.